This section outlines one T cell receptor beta chain sequence together with its context. Its antigen has not been determined. No clone much larger than this one lies a single base away; base qualities are absent. The cohort comprised under 700 healthy bone marrow donors. At the time of sampling, every cohort member was nominally healthy, though immune exposures that went unrecorded were likely present. The donor tested CMV seropositive and was one of the 289 seropositive cohort members. A peripheral blood sample was collected from each donor, and TCR beta sequencing was performed on peripheral blood mononuclear cells. The Qiagen DNeasy Blood Extraction Kit was used to extract genomic DNA from the blood cell samples. This sample stems from a study of cytomegalovirus exposure and HLA in healthy donors (dated by TCRdb to between 2016 and 2019). About the full investigation: An earlier analysis of more than 550 of the donors reported 276 Gb of sequence data and some 110 million unique TCR beta sequences obtained from some 200 million T cells. Donor age, sex, ethnicity and CMV serostatus were collected together with the repertoire data. To study patterns of TCR occurrence, a later analysis re-analyzed previously published TCR beta repertoires from around 660 donors and added high-resolution HLA genotyping. On average, 235,054 unique TCR beta nucleotide sequences were sequenced per donor among 350 to 400 genotyped donors of the cohort, with roughly 18% of those sequences being non-productive. HLA typing included class I and class II loci at four-digit resolution. Roughly 320 gigabases of sequencing data and around 90 million unique TCR sequences made up an early release that covered around 640 HLA-typed donors. Of the approximately 400 genotyped donors, over 65% fell in the genetic ancestry cluster associated with self-reported Caucasian donors. To predict cytomegalovirus infection status, the study brought together high-throughput TCR immunosequencing, statistical association of individual TCRs with disease status, and machine learning. In the later analysis, no new phenotypic data were used to find candidate immune exposures; instead, reliance was placed on TCR beta sequences and their occurrence across donors. The study aimed to test whether signatures of past pathogen exposure could be identified by cataloging public T cell receptors. A later genetic analysis used genome-wide SNP genotypes for about three fifths of the 666 donors, treating that subset as a discovery cohort. Every repertoire in the discovery cohort had been generated on one and the same sequencing platform. In addition to the first cohort of 666 subjects, a separate validation cohort of 120 different subjects was used. In an earlier analysis of about 590 of the donors, high-throughput TCR beta sequencing was used to judge whether each TCR beta V gene segment behaved as functional or pseudogenic. The number of typed donors differed by locus: about 620-640 for A, B, C, DRB1 and DQB1; 500 to 550 for DQA1; around 580 for DPA1; and about 450 for DPB1. Four or five DR-DQ haplotypes were handled as single units for association and clustering, since linkage in the cohort was strong. The study used immunosequencing to profile the T cell repertoires of approximately 640 subjects and linked those repertoires to cytomegalovirus serostatus. Study-wide findings and limitations: The study gave a list of 150 to 200 TCR beta chains associated with cytomegalovirus. At a false discovery rate of 0.05, a later analysis linked around 15,000 TCR beta sequences to specific HLA alleles. When HLA alleles, especially DR and DQ, strongly co-occurred, attributing TCR associations to individual alleles was difficult. A few of the identified cytomegalovirus-associated TCR beta chains were confirmed in vitro to be specific for cytomegalovirus antigens. The authors suggested that the approach could potentially be extended to other disease states and immunological phenotypes. According to a later genetic analysis, donors in an Asian-associated ancestry cluster had fewer N-insertions in productive TCRs than the approximately 700-donor mean. An association between a missense DCLRE1C variant and V-gene and J-gene trimming of TCR beta chains was found in a later genetic analysis and replicated in an independent cohort. Correlated functional status among segregating V segments might reflect linkage disequilibrium, but an unknown experimental factor could not be ruled out. In this cohort, only TCR beta chains were sequenced, and detectable features were limited by the absence of alpha or paired-chain data. In an earlier analysis of roughly 560 of the donors, most TCR beta V segments were observed in productive rearrangements about 87% or about 30% of the time, broadly matching IMGT annotations. While some public TCRs were present in many individuals, most TCR sequences turned up only very rarely across donors. Compared with equally common non-associated chains, HLA-associated TCR beta chains in a later analysis were more clonally expanded and had lower generation probabilities. A later analysis found that most CMV-associated TCR beta chains appeared HLA-restricted, with HLA associations seemingly driven largely by CMV exposure. Some IMGT-functional V segments, including TRBV6-2 and TRBV6-3, could not be told apart with the 87-base-pair reads, so those segments were excluded. A further reported finding was that TCR beta sequences accurately predicted the HLA-A and HLA-B alleles for most subjects in the first cohort. Because HLA typing was unavailable for some donors at each locus, only the typed subset was used in association tests. For the cohort, immune exposure information was limited to CMV serostatus. In a later analysis, TCR association rates were found to vary across HLA loci, with the most associated TCRs seen for DRB1 alleles and the fewest for HLA-C alleles. Roughly uniform sequencing depth across donors was assumed in presence/absence analyses, although this assumption may not hold. In both the original and validation cohorts, the classifier was reported to diagnose cytomegalovirus status with high specificity and sensitivity. A group of highly shared sequence variants was considered likely to be a technical artifact of the sequencing pipeline. The earlier analysis of 587 of the donors excluded 15 to 20 rarely observed V segments, including chromosome 9 orphons, because counts were too low. Several of the top co-occurrence clusters appeared to be linked to parvovirus B19, influenza, CMV and Epstein-Barr virus, according to a later analysis.

Library preparation was by the immunoSEQ multiplex PCR assay. For the multiplex PCR, a mixture combining 60 forward primers for TCR Vbeta segments and 13 reverse primers for TCR Jbeta segments was used. Amplification of the CDR3 region of rearranged TCR beta genes was performed with a multiplex PCR assay on genomic DNA. Amplified TCR beta libraries were sequenced as 87-base-pair reads on the Illumina HiSeq System. In the authors' own workflow: A later analysis tallied approximately 87 million unique TCR beta chains across the 666 repertoires, and some 10 million of those chains were shared by two or more donors. Raw reads were error-corrected and collapsed into unique sequences with a nearest-neighbor algorithm that merged closely related sequences to remove PCR and sequencing errors. V, D and J gene segments were assigned by aligning CDR3 sequences to IMGT reference sequences. For a sequence to be retained, a match of at least six nucleotides to both a V gene segment and a J gene segment was required. A rearrangement was called productive if the CDR3 had no stop codons and remained in frame with V and J, and every other rearrangement was called non-productive. CDR3 was defined by IMGT convention, running from the second conserved V-encoded cysteine to the conserved J-encoded phenylalanine. The earlier analysis of a few hundred of the donors excluded sequences that lacked an unambiguous match to a single V gene segment. An earlier analysis of roughly 590 of the donors called V segments functional above 56.7% productive rearrangements and segregating when the between-donor standard deviation exceeded 5%. To diagnose cytomegalovirus status from the catalog of TCR beta chain sequences, a statistical classification framework was built. A later analysis assigned V and J genes by comparing TCR nucleotide sequences with IMGT/GENE-DB human TR gene sequences. A later analysis assigned CDR3 sequences and most-parsimonious VDJ recombination scenarios with the TCRdist pipeline. A later analysis defined each TCR beta chain by its CDR3 amino acid sequence plus V-gene family, and excluded reads lacking a unique V-gene family. To address suspected cross-contamination and a sequencing artifact, a later analysis removed around 590 highly shared, low-generation-probability nucleotide sequences. In a later analysis, a clonal expansion index for each public chain was calculated from normalized within-repertoire ranks of inferred template counts. Generation probabilities in a later analysis came from a VDJ recombination model fitted to out-of-frame rearrangements, and those results were checked against IGoR. In a later analysis, TCR-TCR, TCR-HLA and TCR-CMV co-occurrence was scored with hypergeometric tests, and a repertoire-size bias correction was applied to TCR pairs. In a later analysis, false discovery rates were estimated by permuting HLA or CMV assignments 20 times. In a later analysis, co-occurring TCRs were grouped using DBSCAN, with TCRdist sequence similarity added in when clustering inside HLA-allele-positive subsets. Co-occurrence clustering excluded repertoires with fewer than 30,000 or more than 120,000 public chains, plus five with anomalous nucleotide sharing. As stored in TCRdb, this immuneACCESS dataset retains in-frame rearrangements with V and J assigned. A fraction of the clones does not appear; measured against another copy, unresolved V genes explain less than half of the discrepancy, and the remainder lacks a known reason. Clone size and V and J calls were adopted from that table, with D and trimming inferred from the DNA. The sample contains more than 150,000 clones, roughly 80% of them found a single time. Of the sample, approximately 1.2% is held by the ten largest clones.

The germline V gene (reference sequence) specifies GTSNPN as CDR1 and SVGIG as CDR2. Germline trimming: 1 base from V, 8 bases from J; junction bases outside gene matches: 11. Reading from cysteine to phenylalanine, the CDR3 counts 17 amino acids. The read is trimmed to its CDR3 DNA, 51 bases read in frame from base 1. The TCR originated in a man aged 50-59 years in good health and CMV-seropositive. Sequences were obtained from PBMCs. The rearranged segments are TRBV30 and TRBJ1-6, and TRBD1 matches 10 of the central bases. This receptor carries the CDR3 CAWSGDRGRRLHSPLHF. The bases read TGTGCCTGGAGTGGTGACAGGGGGCGCCGGTTGCATTCACCCCTCCACTTT.